The rows below give T cell receptor beta chains drawn from one sample of a study of blood T cell repertoires in COVID-19. Sequenced by immunoSEQ multiplex PCR; TCRdb stores in-frame clones only, minus some. The sample consists of some 200,000 clones, 80% to 90% of them appearing once. The sample taken for sequencing was PBMCs or T cells enriched from blood (not recorded which). The receptors were gathered from a woman aged 35 to 49 with acute COVID-19. CDR3s include the opening cysteine and the closing phenylalanine or tryptophan. Fields, in order: V gene, J gene, CDR3 protein.

V: TRBV6-5
J: TRBJ2-5
CDR3: CASSYSGTTTQYF

V: TRBV19
J: TRBJ2-2
CDR3: CASSIGHQTGELFF

V: TRBV30
J: TRBJ1-4
CDR3: CAWSVSVGGGLFF

V: TRBV5-3
J: TRBJ1-5
CDR3: CARSHLRQRPVGPQHF

V: TRBV6-4
J: TRBJ2-1
CDR3: CASSDSAGGYNEQFF

V: TRBV3-1/TRBV3-2
J: TRBJ2-5
CDR3: CASSLSPPRVGETQYF

V: TRBV7-9
J: TRBJ1-2
CDR3: CASSPEGGGYTF

V: TRBV11-3
J: TRBJ2-7
CDR3: CASSLRAGPSYEQYF

V: TRBV15
J: TRBJ1-5
CDR3: CATSRVVARSNQPQHF

V: TRBV9
J: TRBJ2-1
CDR3: CASKGQGPYNEQFF

V: TRBV5-4
J: TRBJ1-2
CDR3: CASSLAQLYGYTF

V: TRBV3-1/TRBV3-2
J: TRBJ2-5
CDR3: CASSPLRGGPGKTQYF

V: TRBV30
J: TRBJ1-1
CDR3: CAWSGDRGDTEAFF

V: TRBV24-1
J: TRBJ1-5
CDR3: CATSDGAKQPQHF

V: TRBV6-1
J: TRBJ2-1
CDR3: CASSEAFTGGFSYNEQFF

V: TRBV12-5
J: TRBJ1-2
CDR3: CASGLVGYRGAAIYGYTF

V: TRBV2
J: TRBJ1-6
CDR3: CASSRSTGLGSSYNSPLHF

V: TRBV6-2/TRBV6-3
J: TRBJ1-5
CDR3: CASSYSTGGNQPQHF

V: TRBV20-1
J: TRBJ1-6
CDR3: CSASGGSVQNSPLHF

V: TRBV2
J: TRBJ1-1
CDR3: CASSETPVPPVNPAAAFF

V: TRBV25-1
J: TRBJ2-1
CDR3: CASSGLAGAYNEQFF

V: TRBV7-9
J: TRBJ2-7
CDR3: CASSLGQENSYEQYF

V: TRBV25-1
J: TRBJ1-2
CDR3: CASSENRAGYGYTF

V: TRBV11-2
J: TRBJ2-3
CDR3: CASSLVRGRADTQYF

V: TRBV4-1
J: TRBJ2-1
CDR3: CASSQEELAEYNEQFF

V: TRBV5-6
J: TRBJ1-2
CDR3: CASSTSRDRGHHGYTF